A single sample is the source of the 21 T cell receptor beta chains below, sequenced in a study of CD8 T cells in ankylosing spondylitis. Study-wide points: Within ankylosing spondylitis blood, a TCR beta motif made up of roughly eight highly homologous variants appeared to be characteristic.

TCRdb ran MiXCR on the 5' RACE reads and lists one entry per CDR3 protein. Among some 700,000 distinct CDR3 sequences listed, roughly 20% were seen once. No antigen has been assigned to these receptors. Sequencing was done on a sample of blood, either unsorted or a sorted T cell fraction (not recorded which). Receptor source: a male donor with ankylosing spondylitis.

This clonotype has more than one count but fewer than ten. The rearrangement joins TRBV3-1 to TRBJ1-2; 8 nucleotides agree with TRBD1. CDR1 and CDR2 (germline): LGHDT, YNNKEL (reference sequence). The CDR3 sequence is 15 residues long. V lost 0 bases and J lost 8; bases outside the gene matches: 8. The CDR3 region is CASSQEGGQGGGYTF. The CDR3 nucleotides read TGTGCCAGCAGCCAAGAAGGAGGACAGGGTGGAGGCTACACCTTC.

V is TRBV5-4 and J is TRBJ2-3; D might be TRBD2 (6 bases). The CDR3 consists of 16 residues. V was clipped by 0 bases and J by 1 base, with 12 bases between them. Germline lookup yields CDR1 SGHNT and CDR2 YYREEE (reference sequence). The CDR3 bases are TGTGCCAGCAGCTTGGCGTTGGCGGGACGCACAGATACGCAGTATTTT. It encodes CASSLALAGRTDTQYF. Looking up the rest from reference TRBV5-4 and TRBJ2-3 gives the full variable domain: ETGVTQSPTHLIKTRGQQVTLRCSSQSGHNTVSWYQQALGQGPQFIFQYYREEENGRGNFPPRFSGLQFPNYSSELNVNALELDDSALYLCASSLALAGRTDTQYFGPGTRLTVL.

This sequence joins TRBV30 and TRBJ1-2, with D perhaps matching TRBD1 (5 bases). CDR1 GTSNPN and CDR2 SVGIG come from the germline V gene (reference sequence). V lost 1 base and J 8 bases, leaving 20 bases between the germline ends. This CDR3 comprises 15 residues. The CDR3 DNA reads TGTGCCTGGAGTGCAAAGGAGGGGAATACGGGAGGCTACACCTTC. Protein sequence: CAWSAKEGNTGGYTF.

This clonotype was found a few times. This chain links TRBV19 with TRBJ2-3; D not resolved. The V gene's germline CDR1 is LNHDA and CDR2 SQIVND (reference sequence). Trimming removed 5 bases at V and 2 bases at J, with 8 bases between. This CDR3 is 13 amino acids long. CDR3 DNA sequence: TGTGCCAGTAGTCCTAGGAACACAGATACGCAGTATTTT. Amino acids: CASSPRNTDTQYF.

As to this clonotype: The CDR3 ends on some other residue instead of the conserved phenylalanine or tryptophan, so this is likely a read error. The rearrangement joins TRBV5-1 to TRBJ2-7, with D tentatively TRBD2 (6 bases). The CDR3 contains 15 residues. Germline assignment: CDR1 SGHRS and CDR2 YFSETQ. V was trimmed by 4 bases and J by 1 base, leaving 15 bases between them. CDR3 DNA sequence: TGCGCCAGCAGCCCGGAGGGACTGCCTTCCTACGAGCAGTACTAC. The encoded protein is CASSPEGLPSYEQYY.

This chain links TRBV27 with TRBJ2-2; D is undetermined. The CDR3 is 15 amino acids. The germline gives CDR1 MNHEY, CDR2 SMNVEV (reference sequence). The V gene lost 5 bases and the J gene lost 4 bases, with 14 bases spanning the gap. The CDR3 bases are TGTGCCAGCAGTCCCAGGACCCAACCCACCGGGGAGCTGTTTTTT. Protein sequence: CASSPRTQPTGELFF.

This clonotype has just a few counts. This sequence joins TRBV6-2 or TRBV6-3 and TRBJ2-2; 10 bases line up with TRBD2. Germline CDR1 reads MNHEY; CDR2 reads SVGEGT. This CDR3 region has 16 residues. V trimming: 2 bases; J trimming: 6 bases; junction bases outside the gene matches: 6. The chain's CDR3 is CASSYVLAGGAGELFF. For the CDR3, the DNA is TGTGCCAGCAGTTACGTCTTAGCGGGAGGCGCCGGGGAGCTGTTTTTT.

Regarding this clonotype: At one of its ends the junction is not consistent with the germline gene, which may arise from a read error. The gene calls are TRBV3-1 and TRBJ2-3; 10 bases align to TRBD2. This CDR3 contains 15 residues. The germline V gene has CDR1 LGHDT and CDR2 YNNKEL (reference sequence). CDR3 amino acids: CACSLLAGSTDTQYF. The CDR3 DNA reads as TGTGCCTGCAGCCTACTAGCGGGGTCCACAGATACGCAGTATTTT.

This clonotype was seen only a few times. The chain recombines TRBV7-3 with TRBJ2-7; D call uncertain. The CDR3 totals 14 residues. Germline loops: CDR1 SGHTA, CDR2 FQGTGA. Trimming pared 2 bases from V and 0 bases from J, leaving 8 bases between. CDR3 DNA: TGTGCCAGCAGCTTACGGTCCCACTCCTACGAGCAGTACTTC. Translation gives CASSLRSHSYEQYF.

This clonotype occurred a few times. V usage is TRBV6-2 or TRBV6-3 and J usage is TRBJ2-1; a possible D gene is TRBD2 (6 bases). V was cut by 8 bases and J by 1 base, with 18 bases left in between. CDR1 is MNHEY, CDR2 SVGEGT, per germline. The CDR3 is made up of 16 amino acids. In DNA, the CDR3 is TGTGCCAGCCCCCTATGGGCAGGGAGGTCCTACAATGAGCAGTTCTTC. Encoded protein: CASPLWAGRSYNEQFF.

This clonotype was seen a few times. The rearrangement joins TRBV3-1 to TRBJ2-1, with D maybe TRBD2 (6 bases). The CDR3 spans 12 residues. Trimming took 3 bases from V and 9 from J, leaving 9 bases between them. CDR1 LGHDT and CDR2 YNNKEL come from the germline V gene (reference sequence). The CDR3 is CASSQGEVEQFF. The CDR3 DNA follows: TGTGCCAGCAGCCAGGGGGAGGTTGAGCAGTTCTTC.

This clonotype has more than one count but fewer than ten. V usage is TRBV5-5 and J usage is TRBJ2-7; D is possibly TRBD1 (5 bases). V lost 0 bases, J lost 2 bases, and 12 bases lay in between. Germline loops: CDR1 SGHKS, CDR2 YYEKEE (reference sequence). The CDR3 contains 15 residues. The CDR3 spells CASSLAPPGPYEQYF. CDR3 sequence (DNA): TGTGCCAGCAGCTTGGCGCCGCCAGGGCCCTACGAGCAGTACTTC.

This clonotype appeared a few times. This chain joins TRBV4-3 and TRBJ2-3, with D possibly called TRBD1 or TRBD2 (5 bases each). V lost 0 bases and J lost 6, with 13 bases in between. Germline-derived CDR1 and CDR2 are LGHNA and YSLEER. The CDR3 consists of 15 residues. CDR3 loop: CASSQDLVGTDTQYF. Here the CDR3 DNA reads TGCGCCAGCAGCCAAGATCTGGTAGGGACCGATACGCAGTATTTT.

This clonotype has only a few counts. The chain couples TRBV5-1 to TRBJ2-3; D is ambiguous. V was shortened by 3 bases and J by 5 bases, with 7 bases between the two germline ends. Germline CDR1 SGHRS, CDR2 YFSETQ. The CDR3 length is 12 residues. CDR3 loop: CASSSWEDTQYF. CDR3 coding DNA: TGCGCCAGCAGCTCATGGGAAGATACGCAGTATTTT.

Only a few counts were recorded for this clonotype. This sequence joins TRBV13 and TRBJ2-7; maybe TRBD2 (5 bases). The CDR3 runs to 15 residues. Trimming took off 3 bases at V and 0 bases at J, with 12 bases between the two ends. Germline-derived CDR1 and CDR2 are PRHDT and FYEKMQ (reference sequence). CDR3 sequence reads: CASSFGGSLSYEQYF. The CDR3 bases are TGTGCCAGCAGCTTCGGCGGGTCTCTCTCCTACGAGCAGTACTTC. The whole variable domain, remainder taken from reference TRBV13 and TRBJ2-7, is AAGVIQSPRHLIKEKRETATLKCYPIPRHDTVYWYQQGPGQDPQFLISFYEKMQSDKGSIPDRFSAQQFSDYHSELNMSSLELGDSALYFCASSFGGSLSYEQYFGPGTRLTVT.

CDR3 nucleotides: TGTGCCAGCAGCTTAGGAGCCAATGTCTATGGCTACACCTTC. Translation: CASSLGANVYGYTF. The chain employs TRBV7-2 and TRBJ1-2; D is unresolved. The ends were cut back, 1 base at V and 4 bases at J, with 10 bases in the middle. This CDR3 contains 14 residues. Germline V lookup: CDR1 SGHTA, CDR2 FQGNSA.

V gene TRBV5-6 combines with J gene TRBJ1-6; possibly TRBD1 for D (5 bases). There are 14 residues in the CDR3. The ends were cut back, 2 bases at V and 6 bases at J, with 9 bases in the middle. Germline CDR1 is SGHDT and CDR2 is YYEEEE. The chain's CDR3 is CASSFQGVNSPLHF. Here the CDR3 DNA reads TGTGCCAGCAGCTTTCAGGGAGTTAATTCACCCCTCCACTTT.

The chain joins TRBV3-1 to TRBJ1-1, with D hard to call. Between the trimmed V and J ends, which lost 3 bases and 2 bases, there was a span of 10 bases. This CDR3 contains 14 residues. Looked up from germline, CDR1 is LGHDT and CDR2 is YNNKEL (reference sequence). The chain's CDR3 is CASSHPLTNTEAFF. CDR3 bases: TGTGCCAGCAGCCACCCCCTCACTAACACTGAAGCTTTCTTT.

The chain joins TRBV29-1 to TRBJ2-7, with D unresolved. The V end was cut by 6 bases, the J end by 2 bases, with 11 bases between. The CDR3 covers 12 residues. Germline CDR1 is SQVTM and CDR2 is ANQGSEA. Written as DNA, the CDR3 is TGCAGCGTCCTCAGAGGCACCTACGAGCAGTACTTC. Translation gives CSVLRGTYEQYF.

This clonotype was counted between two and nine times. DNA of the CDR3: TGCGCCAGCAGCCCCGGGGGAGCCACAGGGAATGAGCAGTTCTTC. Translation gives CASSPGGATGNEQFF. The V and J genes are TRBV5-1 and TRBJ2-1; tentatively, D is TRBD1 or TRBD2 (6 bases each). The CDR3 has 15 residues. CDR1 SGHRS and CDR2 YFSETQ come from the germline V gene. Trimming removed 4 bases at V and 7 bases at J, with 18 bases between. Full variable domain (outside the CDR3, taken from reference TRBV5-1 and TRBJ2-1): KAGVTQTPRYLIKTRGQQVTLSCSPISGHRSVSWYQQTPGQGLQFLFEYFSETQRNKGNFPGRFSGRQFSNSRSEMNVSTLELGDSALYLCASSPGGATGNEQFFGPGTRLTVL.

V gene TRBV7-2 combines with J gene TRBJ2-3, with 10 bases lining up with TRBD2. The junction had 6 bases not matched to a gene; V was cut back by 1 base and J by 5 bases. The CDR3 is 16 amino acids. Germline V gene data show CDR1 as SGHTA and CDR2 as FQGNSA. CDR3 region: CASSLGLAGEVDTQYF. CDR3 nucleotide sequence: TGTGCCAGCAGCTTAGGCCTAGCGGGAGAGGTAGATACGCAGTATTTT.